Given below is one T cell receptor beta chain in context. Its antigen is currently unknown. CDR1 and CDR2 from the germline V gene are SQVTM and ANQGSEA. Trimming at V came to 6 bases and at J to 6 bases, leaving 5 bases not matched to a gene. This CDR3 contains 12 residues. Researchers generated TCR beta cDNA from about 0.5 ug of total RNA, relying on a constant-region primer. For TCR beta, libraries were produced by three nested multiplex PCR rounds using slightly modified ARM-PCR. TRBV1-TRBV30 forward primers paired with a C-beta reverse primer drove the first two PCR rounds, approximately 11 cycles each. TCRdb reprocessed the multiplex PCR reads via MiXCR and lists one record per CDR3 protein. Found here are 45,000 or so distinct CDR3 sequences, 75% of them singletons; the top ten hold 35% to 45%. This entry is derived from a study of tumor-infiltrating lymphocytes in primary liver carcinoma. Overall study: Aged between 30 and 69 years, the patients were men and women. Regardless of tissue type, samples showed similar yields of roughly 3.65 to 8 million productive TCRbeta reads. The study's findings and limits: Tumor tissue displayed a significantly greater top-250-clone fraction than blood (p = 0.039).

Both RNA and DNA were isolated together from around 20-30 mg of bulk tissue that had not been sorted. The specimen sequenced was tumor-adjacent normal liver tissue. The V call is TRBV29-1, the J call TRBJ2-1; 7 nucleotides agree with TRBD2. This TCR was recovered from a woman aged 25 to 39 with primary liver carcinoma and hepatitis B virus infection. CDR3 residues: CSVKSGINEQFF. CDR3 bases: TGCAGCGTCAAAAGCGGGATCAATGAGCAGTTCTTC.